These 10 T cell receptor beta chains came from one sample sequenced in a study of blood T cells in healthy people across ages. Then a second PCR, running roughly 7 to 11 cycles, was carried out with a sample-barcoded 5' primer and a J-beta primer mix. MiXCR, run by TCRdb on the 5' RACE reads, gives a single entry per CDR3 protein. The sample comprises hundreds of thousands of distinct CDR3 sequences, under 25% of which are singletons, and roughly 3.7% rests with the top ten. Input material: blood. The receptors derive from a man in his 70s in good health.

The chain combines TRBV9 with TRBJ2-1; 8 nucleotides line up with TRBD2. Germline V gene lookup returns CDR1 SGDLS and CDR2 YYNGEE. The CDR3 is made up of 15 amino acids. Trimming removed 3 bases from V and 1 base from J; junction bases left unmatched: 3. This CDR3 is CASSGRLASYNEQFF. The CDR3 region has the DNA TGTGCCAGCAGCGGACGACTAGCGTCCTACAATGAGCAGTTCTTC.

The V and J genes are TRBV29-1 and TRBJ2-1; D is possibly TRBD1 (6 bases). Germline V gene sequence: CDR1 SQVTM, CDR2 ANQGSEA. V was trimmed by 4 bases and J by 4 bases, leaving 11 bases between them. This CDR3 has 13 residues. The CDR3 DNA follows: TGCAGCGTTGTGTGGGACATGTACAATGAGCAGTTCTTC. Its protein is CSVVWDMYNEQFF.

In its sample, this clonotype was seen a few times. The chain uses TRBV7-9 and TRBJ2-7; D might be TRBD2 (5 bases). Germline V lookup: CDR1 SEHNR, CDR2 FQNEAQ (reference sequence). This CDR3 region has 13 residues. Trimming shortened V by 3 bases and J by 8 bases, and 14 bases separated the two germline ends. The CDR3 sequence is CASSFRQAAQQYF. The DNA of the CDR3 is TGTGCCAGCAGCTTTCGTCAAGCGGCCCAGCAGTACTTC.

This chain uses TRBV28 with TRBJ1-2, with 7 nucleotides matching TRBD1. Trimming cost V 6 bases and J 0 bases; bases outside gene matches: 7. The CDR3 contains 15 residues. Germline values: CDR1 MDHEN, CDR2 SYDVKM. DNA of the CDR3: TGTGCCAGCAGACAACAGGGGACAGCTAACTATGGCTACACCTTC. As protein: CASRQQGTANYGYTF.

This clonotype was counted at least ten times. V usage is TRBV13 and J usage is TRBJ2-7; TRBD1 aligns across 7 bases. Germline loops: CDR1 PRHDT, CDR2 FYEKMQ (reference sequence). The CDR3 consists of 14 residues. The J segment lost 2 bases and the V segment lost 5 bases, leaving 6 bases of the junction unmatched. The CDR3 bases are TGTGCCAGCAGCCTCCGGGACAGAACCTACGAGCAGTACTTC. Amino acid sequence: CASSLRDRTYEQYF.

With regard to this clonotype: At one end the junction does not follow the germline gene, possibly because of a read error. This chain uses TRBV7-2 with TRBJ2-1, with D tentatively TRBD1 (6 bases). This CDR3 has 16 amino acids. Germline values: CDR1 SGHTA, CDR2 FQGNSA. CDR3 amino acids: CASSLVTGPPYNEQFF. The CDR3 nucleotides read TGTGCCAGCTCTCTAGTTACAGGGCCGCCCTACAACGAGCAGTTCTTC.

The chain joins TRBV7-2 to TRBJ1-1; 10 positions agree with TRBD1. The germline V gene has CDR1 SGHTA and CDR2 FQGNSA. V was clipped by 4 bases and J by 1 base; unmatched bases: 3. CDR3 length: 15 residues. CDR3 protein: CASSSDRGPNTEAFF. CDR3 DNA sequence: TGTGCCAGCAGCTCCGACAGGGGGCCGAACACTGAAGCTTTCTTT.

V usage is TRBV6-1 and J usage is TRBJ1-2, with 9 bases lining up with TRBD1. Germline V gene data show CDR1 as MNHNS and CDR2 as SASEGT. The CDR3 has 16 amino acids. V trimming: 4 bases; J trimming: 8 bases; junction bases outside the gene matches: 14. DNA of the CDR3: TGTGCCAGCAGTGGATGGACGGGACAGGGCATCCAAGGCTACACCTTC. Translating gives CASSGWTGQGIQGYTF.

In this sample, this clonotype turned up a few times. With a much larger clone just one base away, this may be a read error. V is TRBV7-9 and J is TRBJ2-1; the match to TRBD1 covers 9 bases. The CDR3 has 15 residues. Germline V gives CDR1 SEHNR, CDR2 FQNEAQ (reference sequence). CDR3 protein: CASSPGQGSYNERFF. CDR3 bases: TGTGCCAGCAGCCCGGGACAGGGATCCTACAATGAGCGGTTCTTC.

This chain uses TRBV29-1 with TRBJ2-1, with D perhaps TRBD1 (5 bases). Germline V lookup: CDR1 SQVTM, CDR2 ANQGSEA. The CDR3 runs 12 residues. Trimming took off 7 bases at V and 1 base at J, with 8 bases between the two ends. As DNA, the CDR3 is TGCAGCGCAGGGCTATCCTACAATGAGCAGTTCTTC. Translated: CSAGLSYNEQFF.